This TCR beta chain was recorded in a study of control samples from healthy donors and cancer patients. The data were produced by immunoSEQ multiplex PCR, yet TCRdb's version contains in-frame clones alone and is incomplete. Counted here are around 200,000 clones, 90% to 95% occurring once; the ten biggest clones make up approximately 1.4%. The CDR3 is 11 residues long. Trimming took 7 bases from V and 0 from J, leaving 3 bases between them. Sequencing input: blood. This TCR was recovered from a man between 50 and 59 years old in good health. V gene TRBV12-3 or TRBV12-4 combines with J gene TRBJ1-1; no clear D. The CDR3 loop reads CASILNTEAFF. In nucleotides, the CDR3 is TGTGCCAGCATCCTGAACACTGAAGCTTTCTTT.